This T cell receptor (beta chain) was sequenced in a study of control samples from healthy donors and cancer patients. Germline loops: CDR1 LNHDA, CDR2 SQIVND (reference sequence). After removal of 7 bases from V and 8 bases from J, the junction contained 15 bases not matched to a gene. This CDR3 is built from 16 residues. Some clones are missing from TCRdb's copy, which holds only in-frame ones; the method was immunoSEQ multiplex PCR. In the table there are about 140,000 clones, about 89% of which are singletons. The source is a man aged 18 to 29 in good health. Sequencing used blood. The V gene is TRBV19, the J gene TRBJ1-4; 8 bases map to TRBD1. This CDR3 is CASTSLRQGAGEKLFF. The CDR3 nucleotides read TGTGCCAGTACCTCCCTTCGGCAGGGGGCAGGGGAAAAACTGTTTTTT.